What follows are 5 T cell receptor beta chains derived from one specimen sequenced in a study of CD8+ T cells in alopecia areata. In each case, RNA was isolated and then reverse transcribed into cDNA as the sequencing template. TCRdb's table, derived via immunoSEQ multiplex PCR, lists solely in-frame clones and lacks some. The sample includes over 100,000 clones, none of them occurring once. Sequenced input: lesional skin. Receptor source: a C3H/HeJ mouse with alopecia areata. The mouse line has the MHC haplotype H2-k.

This clone was counted a few times. Gene names and germline refer to mouse. The read terminates 4 residues before the CDR3 end, so the remaining end is supplied by the germline J gene. The chain employs TRBV13-2 and TRBJ2-5; TRBD1 aligns across 8 bases. The V and J ends lost 0 bases and 1 base, in that order; junction bases with no gene match: 4. Germline lookup yields CDR1 NNHNN and CDR2 SYGAGS (reference sequence). This CDR3 has 16 amino acids. CDR3 DNA (partial): TGTGCCAGCGGTGATGTGGACAGGGAGGACCAAGAC. As protein: CASGDVDREDQD. The complete CDR3 reads CASGDVDREDQDTQYF.

There are a few counts of this clone. Genes and germline come from the mouse. The read stops 4 residues short of the end of the CDR3; the missing end is completed from the germline J gene. The chain has TRBV1 and TRBJ2-2; 7 bases map to TRBD1. Trimming removed 0 bases from V and 0 bases from J; junction bases left unmatched: 4. The CDR3 totals 17 residues. Germline assignment: CDR1 NSQYPW and CDR2 LRSPGD (reference sequence). CDR3 amino acids: CTCSADRGTANTGQLYF. The CDR3 DNA, read in part, is TGCACCTGCAGTGCAGATCGTGGGACAGCAAACACCGGG.

As regards this clone: Given a far larger clone just one base away, this is likely a sequencing read error. The gene symbols are mouse symbols. The CDR3 end falls 4 residues outside the read, so it is completed with the germline J gene. The V gene is TRBV13-3, the J gene TRBJ2-7; D not certain. Germline CDR1 reads NNHDY; CDR2 reads SYVADS. V was cut by 2 bases and J by 3 bases, with 3 bases left in between. There are 11 residues in the CDR3. The CDR3 is CASSDIYEQYF. The sequenced CDR3 bases are TGTGCCAGCAGTGACATCTAT.

This clone appeared a few times. TCRdb's protein and the DNA translation differ at residue 11; the protein here comes from the DNA. Each gene name is a mouse one. CDR3 in amino acids: CASSDGQGATPLYF. The CDR3 DNA, read in part, is TGTGCCAGCAGTGACGGACAGGGGGCGACGCCC. The genes are TRBV13-3 and TRBJ1-6; 11 nucleotides line up with TRBD1. The CDR3 end falls 3 residues outside the read, so it is completed with the germline J gene. TRBJ1-6 is an open reading frame, and its role is uncertain. Germline V CDR1 and CDR2: NNHDY, SYVADS. J gave up 11 bases and V 2 bases, and 3 bases lay outside the gene matches. The CDR3 runs to 14 residues.

Turning to this clone: Gene names and germline match the mouse. The CDR3 bases that were read are TGTGCCAGCAGTGATCCCTCTGGGCGTCAAAAC. This gives the protein CASSDPSGRQN. The entire CDR3 protein is CASSDPSGRQNTLYF. The chain has TRBV13-1 and TRBJ2-4, with D perhaps TRBD2 (5 bases). With the read ending 4 residues before the CDR3 end, the germline J gene is used to fill in that end. The CDR3 totals 15 residues. Per germline, CDR1 NSHNY and CDR2 SYGAGN. Trimming took off 1 base at V and 1 base at J, with 10 bases between the two ends.